The 20 T cell receptor beta chains in this list originate from one sample, sequenced in a study of cytomegalovirus exposure and HLA in healthy donors. The PCR employed 60 Vbeta primers together with 13 Jbeta primers. Data came from immunoSEQ multiplex PCR; TCRdb stores just in-frame clones and leaves some out. The sample carries 90,000 to 100,000 clones, roughly four fifths recorded once. The source material was PBMCs. Every receptor here comes from a female donor in good health and CMV-seronegative.

The chain's CDR3 is CASSLGLPTTKYF. Written as DNA, the CDR3 is TGTGCCAGCAGTTTAGGGCTACCGACCACCAAGTACTTC. This chain joins TRBV27 and TRBJ2-7; D unresolved. The V gene's germline CDR1 is MNHEY and CDR2 SMNVEV (reference sequence). Trimming took 2 bases from V and 11 from J, leaving 16 bases between them. The CDR3 is 13 residues long.

The rearrangement joins TRBV7-2 to TRBJ2-7; 9 positions match TRBD1. V was clipped by 5 bases and J by 5 bases; unmatched bases: 4. Looked up from germline, CDR1 is SGHTA and CDR2 is FQGNSA. The CDR3 runs to 13 residues. The CDR3 is CASSPRTGDEQYF. CDR3 coding DNA: TGTGCCAGCAGCCCCCGGACAGGGGACGAGCAGTACTTC.

The chain employs TRBV7-3 and TRBJ1-1, with 10 bases lining up with TRBD1. The length of the CDR3 is 14 residues. Germline CDR1 reads SGHTA; CDR2 reads FQGTGA. V lost 6 bases and J lost 7; bases outside the gene matches: 8. The chain's CDR3 is CASSYGTGEGEAFF. The CDR3 region has the DNA TGTGCCAGCAGTTATGGGACAGGGGAGGGTGAAGCTTTCTTT.

This chain uses TRBV6-5 with TRBJ1-1, with 8 bases identical to TRBD1. Germline V gives CDR1 MNHEY, CDR2 SVGAGI. The CDR3 length is 14 residues. V trimming: 5 bases; J trimming: 4 bases; junction bases outside the gene matches: 6. The CDR3, as DNA: TGTGCCAGCAGTCGAAGGACAGGGAGCACTGAAGCTTTCTTT. It codes for CASSRRTGSTEAFF.

There are a few counts of this clone. The chain carries TRBV6-4 and TRBJ2-2; TRBD1 might be the D (6 bases). Between the trimmed V and J ends, which lost 4 bases and 4 bases, there was a span of 7 bases. CDR3 length: 13 residues. Per the germline V gene, CDR1 is MRHNA and CDR2 is SNTAGT. CDR3 sequence reads: CASSVGGTGELFF. Written as DNA, the CDR3 is TGTGCCAGCAGTGTAGGGGGCACCGGGGAGCTGTTTTTT.

V usage is TRBV29-1 and J usage is TRBJ1-5; TRBD1 matches at 7 bases. This CDR3 region has 13 residues. From germline, CDR1 is SQVTM and CDR2 ANQGSEA. The ends lost 6 bases at V and 5 bases at J; junction bases unmatched: 7. CDR3 amino acids: CSVRQGSDQPQHF. The CDR3 region has the DNA TGCAGCGTCCGACAGGGAAGTGATCAGCCCCAGCATTTT.

The chain has TRBV7-2 and TRBJ1-1, with TRBD1 as a possible D gene (5 bases). This CDR3 has 13 residues. Germline V CDR1 and CDR2: SGHTA, FQGNSA. Trimming took off 3 bases at V and 7 bases at J, with 12 bases between the two ends. The CDR3 bases are TGTGCCAGCAGCTTCCAGACAGACCATGAAGCTTTCTTT. Amino acids: CASSFQTDHEAFF. Full variable domain (remainder filled in from reference TRBV7-2 and TRBJ1-1): GAGVSQSPSNKVTEKGKDVELRCDPISGHTALYWYRQSLGQGLEFLIYFQGNSAPDKSGLPSDRFSAERTGGSVSTLTIQRTQQEDSAVYLCASSFQTDHEAFFGQGTRLTVV.

The V call is TRBV7-3, the J call TRBJ2-7; possible D gene TRBD1, 5 bases. Germline V gives CDR1 SGHTA, CDR2 FQGTGA. CDR3 length: 16 residues. Deletions cut 2 bases from V and 2 bases from J, with 16 bases between. CDR3 sequence: CASSLGAAFGAYEQYF. The CDR3 coding sequence is TGTGCCAGCAGCTTAGGGGCGGCGTTTGGGGCCTACGAGCAGTACTTC.

The rearrangement uses TRBV5-8 and TRBJ2-2; D is possibly TRBD2 (5 bases). Germline assignment: CDR1 SGHTS and CDR2 YDEGEE. Trimming took off 0 bases at V and 7 bases at J, with 16 bases between the two ends. CDR3 length: 16 amino acids. The CDR3 nucleotides are TGTGCCAGCAGCTTGGTACTCGGGAACTCGGTCGGGGAGCTGTTTTTT. Translation gives CASSLVLGNSVGELFF.

The chain joins TRBV5-1 to TRBJ1-2; 9 bases are a match to TRBD1. The germline gives CDR1 SGHRS, CDR2 YFSETQ. The CDR3 runs 15 residues. V was pared by 1 base and J by 2 bases, with 3 bases of the junction left unmatched. The CDR3 loop reads CASSLTGTGNYGYTF. CDR3 in DNA: TGCGCCAGCAGCTTGACCGGGACAGGGAACTATGGCTACACCTTC.

This clone has only one observation. The gene calls are TRBV7-2 and TRBJ1-5; D might be TRBD1 (5 bases). Trimming took 2 bases from V and 3 from J, leaving 14 bases between them. Germline loops: CDR1 SGHTA, CDR2 FQGNSA. There are 16 residues in the CDR3. Written as DNA, the CDR3 is TGTGCCAGCAGCTTAAATCCGACAGCATACAATCAGCCCCAGCATTTT. Its translation is CASSLNPTAYNQPQHF. Together with reference TRBV7-2 and TRBJ1-5, the CDR3 gives the full variable domain: GAGVSQSPSNKVTEKGKDVELRCDPISGHTALYWYRQSLGQGLEFLIYFQGNSAPDKSGLPSDRFSAERTGGSVSTLTIQRTQQEDSAVYLCASSLNPTAYNQPQHFGDGTRLSIL.

This chain links TRBV28 with TRBJ1-2, with 8 bases fitting TRBD1. This CDR3 has 15 amino acids. The junction had 7 bases not matched to a gene; V was cut back by 3 bases and J by 4 bases. The germline V gene has CDR1 MDHEN and CDR2 SYDVKM. CDR3 DNA: TGTGCCAGCAGTTTGCGGGACAGGCCCTCCTATGGCTACACCTTC. Translation: CASSLRDRPSYGYTF.

The rearrangement uses TRBV9 and TRBJ2-5, with 9 bases lining up with TRBD1. The last part of the DNA fits TRBJ2-7 better; the J call may be wrong. The CDR3 has 19 residues. Germline-derived CDR1 and CDR2 are SGDLS and YYNGEE. CDR3 sequence (DNA): TGTGCCATCAACCCGAACCACCTGGACAGGGGCCGTTGCGTGTACGAGCAGTACTTC. Its translation: CAINPNHLDRGRCVYEQYF.

The chain joins TRBV11-3 to TRBJ2-3; a possible D gene is TRBD2 (6 bases). Per the germline V gene, CDR1 is SGHNT and CDR2 is YENEEA. CDR3 size: 16 residues. Trimming removed 2 bases from V and 3 bases from J, with 15 bases in between. The DNA of the CDR3 is TGTGCCAGCAGCTTACGAGGCGGGATGTGGACAGATACGCAGTATTTT. Translating gives CASSLRGGMWTDTQYF.

This clone showed up just a few times. The rearrangement links TRBV6-5 to TRBJ1-1; no firm D call. The CDR3 runs 12 residues. V was clipped by 9 bases and J by 3 bases, with 11 bases between them. Germline values: CDR1 MNHEY, CDR2 SVGAGI. CDR3 nucleotides: TGTGCCAGTGGGCCCTCGGACACTGAAGCTTTCTTT. Its protein product is CASGPSDTEAFF.

This sequence joins TRBV7-2 and TRBJ1-2, with D tentatively TRBD1 (5 bases). Germline lookup yields CDR1 SGHTA and CDR2 FQGNSA. V was shortened by 5 bases and J by 5 bases, with 15 bases between the two germline ends. This CDR3 has 14 residues. DNA of the CDR3: TGTGCCAGCAGCCCAGTGACAGTCCTTTATGGCTACACCTTC. It is translated as CASSPVTVLYGYTF.

Notes on this clone: In the same sample, other DNA sequences code for this CDR3. The chain has TRBV7-2 and TRBJ2-1; D is unresolved. V lost 4 bases, J lost 2 bases, and 12 bases lay in between. Germline V CDR1 and CDR2: SGHTA, FQGNSA. The CDR3 spans 15 residues. The DNA of the CDR3 is TGTGCCAGCAGCTCTGGCATGGAGACCTACAATGAGCAGTTCTTC. This gives the protein CASSSGMETYNEQFF.

This chain links TRBV19 with TRBJ2-6; 8 bases line up with TRBD1. V lost 1 base, J lost 0 bases, and 11 bases stayed unmatched. The CDR3 loop spans 20 amino acids. Germline V gives CDR1 LNHDA, CDR2 SQIVND (reference sequence). CDR3 nucleotides: TGTGCCAGTAGTATAGTCAAACCGGGACAGGCGATCTCTGGGGCCAACGTCCTGACTTTC. It specifies CASSIVKPGQAISGANVLTF.

This chain's CDR3 is CASSKSKTGGNYSNQPQHF. The CDR3 nucleotides are TGTGCCAGCAGCAAATCGAAAACAGGGGGGAACTATAGCAATCAGCCCCAGCATTTT. The chain uses TRBV21-1 and TRBJ1-5; the table's D call of TRBD1 was not tested on the DNA. TRBV21-1 is shown as a pseudogene. This CDR3 is built from 19 residues.

The gene calls are TRBV5-6 and TRBJ1-1; tentative D call: TRBD1 (6 bases). Trimming stripped 4 bases from V and 0 bases from J, with 13 bases between. The CDR3 totals 15 residues. The germline V gene encodes CDR1 SGHDT and CDR2 YYEEEE. The CDR3 nucleotides are TGTGCCAGCAGCCTACCAGGGGTTATGAACACTGAAGCTTTCTTT. Translated, it gives CASSLPGVMNTEAFF.